The present entry profiles one TCR beta chain with its context. Its antigen is unknown. No qualities accompany the bases; no much larger clone lies one base away. This entry comes from a study of blood T cell repertoires in COVID-19 (dated by TCRdb to 2018 to 2021). About the study as a whole: Samples covering the acute and convalescent phases of COVID-19 were provided by collaborators in the United States, Italy and Spain. The prospective study material was composed of cDNA or gDNA derived from T cells, B-cell-depleted T cells, or PBMCs. Subjects who had been exposed to COVID-19, were actively infected with it, or had recovered from it provided the deeply sampled blood TCRbeta repertoires that made up the dataset. The repertoires were released in a freely available public database intended as a resource for research on the immune response to SARS-CoV-2. Samples came from the ongoing ImmuneRACE study (first 160 participants) plus 1,254 subjects from 6 global collaborators. A de-identified subject ID, COVID-19 status, age in years and sex were almost always included in the sample metadata. Where HLA class I and class II types were available, the types were taken from metadata supplied by the sample provider, not from assay-based typing. Overall results and qualifications from the work: How much clinical and demographic metadata was included differed by source and by participant, and the metadata was provided uncurated.

From V the trimming removes 1 base and from J it removes 1 base, while the gene matches leave 1 base of the junction unaccounted for. Via the germline V gene (reference sequence), CDR1 is SEHNR and CDR2 FQNEAQ. CDR3 length: 16 amino acids, cysteine to phenylalanine. Just CDR3 DNA is preserved here, 48 bases in frame from base 1. In the prospective study, participants were about 18 to 100 years old, resided in about two dozen geographic areas of the United States, and were enrolled through a virtual design. Cohort assignment in the prospective study relied on participant-reported clinical history from a screening survey and a study questionnaire. In the prospective study, mobile phlebotomists collected whole blood, serum and a nasopharyngeal or oropharyngeal swab from each participant. Additional blood draws and questionnaires over an approximately two-month period could optionally be provided by prospective study participants. Blood samples from the prospective study were shipped frozen or at room temperature prior to DNA extraction.

TCRbeta CDR3 regions were amplified from genomic DNA using the immunoSEQ Assay, a bias-controlled multiplex PCR. On the study's bioinformatics: The number of nucleated cells in each sample was estimated from the amplification of reference gene primers within the assay. To quantify the absolute abundance of each unique TCRbeta CDR3 rearrangement, sequence reads were collapsed and filtered. Productive Simpson clonality was computed per sample as the square root of Simpson's diversity index over productive rearrangements. TCRdb limited this immuneACCESS table to in-frame rearrangements with V and J called. A share of clones is missing; checked studies link under half to unresolved V genes, and the rest is unexplained. V, J and clone size are taken as reported in that table, and D and trimming were inferred from the DNA itself. The sample includes a few hundred thousand clones, with around 86% observed a single time. About 4.1% of the sample rests with the top ten.

The V gene is TRBV7-9 and the J gene is TRBJ2-2; 9 bases in the junction line up with TRBD2. The sample consisted of PBMCs or T cells enriched from blood (not recorded which). The clonotype was recovered from a woman aged 40 to 50 with acute COVID-19. The DNA sequence is TGTGCCAGCAGCTTAGTAGCGGGAGTGAACACCGGGGAGCTGTTTTTT. Translated, it gives CASSLVAGVNTGELFF.